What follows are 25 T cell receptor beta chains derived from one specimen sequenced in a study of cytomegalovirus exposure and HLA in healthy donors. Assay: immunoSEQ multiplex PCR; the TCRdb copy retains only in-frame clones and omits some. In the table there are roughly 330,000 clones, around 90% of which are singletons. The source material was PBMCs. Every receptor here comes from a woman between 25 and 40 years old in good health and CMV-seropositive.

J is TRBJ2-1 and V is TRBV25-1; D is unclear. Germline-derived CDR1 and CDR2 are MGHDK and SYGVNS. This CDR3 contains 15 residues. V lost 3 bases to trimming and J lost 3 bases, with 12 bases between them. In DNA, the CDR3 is TGTGCCAGCAGTGATCAAATCCCAGGCTACAATGAGCAGTTCTTC. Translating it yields CASSDQIPGYNEQFF.

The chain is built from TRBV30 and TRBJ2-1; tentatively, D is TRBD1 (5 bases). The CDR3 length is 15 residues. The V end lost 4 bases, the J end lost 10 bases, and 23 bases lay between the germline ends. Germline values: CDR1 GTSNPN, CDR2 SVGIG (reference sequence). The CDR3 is CAWTAIDSVWGEQFF. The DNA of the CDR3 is TGTGCCTGGACCGCTATCGACAGTGTATGGGGCGAGCAGTTCTTC.

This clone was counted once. The chain's CDR3 is CASRGGTDTQYF. The CDR3 bases are TGTGCCAGCAGAGGGGGCACAGATACGCAGTATTTT. The chain combines TRBV6-1 with TRBJ2-3, with D possibly TRBD1 on 5 matching bases. This CDR3 spans 12 amino acids. Germline V gene data show CDR1 as MNHNS and CDR2 as SASEGT. The V end was cut by 6 bases, the J end by 1 base, with 5 bases between.

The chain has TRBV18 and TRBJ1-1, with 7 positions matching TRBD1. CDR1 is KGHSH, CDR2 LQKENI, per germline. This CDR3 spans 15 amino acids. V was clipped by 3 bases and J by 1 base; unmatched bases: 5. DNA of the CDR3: TGTGCCAGCTCACCTACTCGGACAGGGAACACTGAAGCTTTCTTT. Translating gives CASSPTRTGNTEAFF.

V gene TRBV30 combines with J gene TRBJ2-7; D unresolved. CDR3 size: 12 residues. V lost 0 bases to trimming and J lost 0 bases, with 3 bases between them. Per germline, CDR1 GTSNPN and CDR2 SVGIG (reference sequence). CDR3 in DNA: TGTGCCTGGAGTGTACTCTCCTACGAGCAGTACTTC. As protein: CAWSVLSYEQYF.

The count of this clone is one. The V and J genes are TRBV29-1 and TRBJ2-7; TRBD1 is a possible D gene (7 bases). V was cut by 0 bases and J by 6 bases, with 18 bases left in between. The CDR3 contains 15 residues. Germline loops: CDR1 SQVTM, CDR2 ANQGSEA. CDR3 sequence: CSVEDSGRGAFEQYF. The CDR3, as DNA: TGCAGCGTTGAAGATTCCGGCAGGGGGGCATTCGAGCAGTACTTC.

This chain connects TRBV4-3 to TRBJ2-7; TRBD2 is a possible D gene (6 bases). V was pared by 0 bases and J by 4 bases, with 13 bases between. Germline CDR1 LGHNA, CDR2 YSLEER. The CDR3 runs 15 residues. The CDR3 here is CASSQERDAPYEQYF. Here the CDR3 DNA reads TGCGCCAGCAGCCAAGAGCGGGACGCCCCTTACGAGCAGTACTTC.

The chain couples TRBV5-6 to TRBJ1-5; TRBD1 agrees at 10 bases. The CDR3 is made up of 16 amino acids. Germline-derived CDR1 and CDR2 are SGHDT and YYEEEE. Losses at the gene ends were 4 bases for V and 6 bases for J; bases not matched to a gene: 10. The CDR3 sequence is CASSTGTGAFGQPQHF. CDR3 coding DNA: TGTGCCAGCAGCACGGGGACAGGGGCCTTTGGTCAGCCCCAGCATTTT.

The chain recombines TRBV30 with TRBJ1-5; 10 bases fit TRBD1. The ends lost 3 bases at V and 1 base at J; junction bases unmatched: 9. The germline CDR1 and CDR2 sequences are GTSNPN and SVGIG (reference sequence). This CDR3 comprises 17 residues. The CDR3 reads CAWRARDRGDSNQPQHF. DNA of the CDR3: TGTGCCTGGAGGGCCCGGGACAGGGGTGACAGCAATCAGCCCCAGCATTTT. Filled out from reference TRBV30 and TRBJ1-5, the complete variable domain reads SQTIHQWPATLVQPVGSPLSLECTVEGTSNPNLYWYRQAAGRGLQLLFYSVGIGQISSEVPQNLSASRPQDRQFILSSKKLLLSDSGFYLCAWRARDRGDSNQPQHFGDGTRLSIL.

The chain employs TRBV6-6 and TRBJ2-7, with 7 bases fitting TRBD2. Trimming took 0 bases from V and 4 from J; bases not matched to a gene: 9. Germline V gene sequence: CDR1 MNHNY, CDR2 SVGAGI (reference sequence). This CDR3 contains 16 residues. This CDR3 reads CASSYSNLADRYEQYF. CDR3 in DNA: TGTGCCAGCAGTTACTCGAACCTAGCGGACCGATACGAGCAGTACTTC.

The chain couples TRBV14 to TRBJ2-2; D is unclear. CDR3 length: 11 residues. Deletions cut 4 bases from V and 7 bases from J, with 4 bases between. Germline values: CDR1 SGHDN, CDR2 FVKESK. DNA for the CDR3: TGTGCCAGCAGCCGGAGCGGGGAGCTGTTTTTT. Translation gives CASSRSGELFF. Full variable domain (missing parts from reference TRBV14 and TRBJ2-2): EAGVTQFPSHSVIEKGQTVTLRCDPISGHDNLYWYRRVMGKEIKFLLHFVKESKQDESGMPNNRFLAERTGGTYSTLKVQPAELEDSGVYFCASSRSGELFFGEGSRLTVL.

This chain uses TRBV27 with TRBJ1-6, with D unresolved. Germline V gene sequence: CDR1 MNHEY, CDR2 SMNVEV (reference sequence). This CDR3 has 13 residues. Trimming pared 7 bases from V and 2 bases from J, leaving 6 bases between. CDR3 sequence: CASKSPYNSPLHF. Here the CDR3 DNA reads TGTGCCAGCAAGAGCCCCTATAATTCACCCCTCCACTTT.

CDR3 amino acids: CASSFPGTGSTGELFF. The CDR3 coding sequence is TGTGCCAGCAGCTTCCCCGGGACAGGGAGCACCGGGGAGCTGTTTTTT. The V gene is TRBV5-4, the J gene TRBJ2-2, with 9 bases aligning to TRBD1. The CDR3 is 16 amino acids. Trimming at V came to 2 bases and at J to 4 bases, leaving 6 bases not matched to a gene. From germline, CDR1 is SGHNT and CDR2 YYREEE (reference sequence).

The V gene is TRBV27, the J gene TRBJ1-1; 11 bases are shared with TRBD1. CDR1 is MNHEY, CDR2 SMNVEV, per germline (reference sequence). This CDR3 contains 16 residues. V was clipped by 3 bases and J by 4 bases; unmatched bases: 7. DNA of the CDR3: TGTGCCAGCAGTTTGTGGACAGGGGGCCGAGGCACTGAAGCTTTCTTT. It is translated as CASSLWTGGRGTEAFF.

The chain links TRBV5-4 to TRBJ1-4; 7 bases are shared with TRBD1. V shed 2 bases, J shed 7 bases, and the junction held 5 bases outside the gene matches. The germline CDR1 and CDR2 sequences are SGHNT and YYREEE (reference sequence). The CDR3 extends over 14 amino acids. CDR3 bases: TGTGCCAGCAGCTTATCCGGGACAGCTGAAAAACTGTTTTTT. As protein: CASSLSGTAEKLFF.

Written as DNA, the CDR3 is TGCAGCGTCGGGACAGGTTCCTCCTACGAGCAGTACTTC. This encodes CSVGTGSSYEQYF. The genes are TRBV29-1 and TRBJ2-7; 8 nucleotides line up with TRBD1. The CDR3 extends over 13 amino acids. CDR1 is SQVTM and CDR2 is ANQGSEA in the germline V gene. Losses at the gene ends were 6 bases for V and 0 bases for J; bases not matched to a gene: 4.

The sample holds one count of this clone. CDR3 DNA: TGTGCCAGCAGCTCTAGCGGGGGGCGCAATGGCAATCAGCCCCAGCATTTT. This encodes CASSSSGGRNGNQPQHF. The chain uses TRBV7-6 and TRBJ1-5, with D tentatively TRBD1 (6 bases). Looked up from germline, CDR1 is SGHVS and CDR2 is FNYEAQ. V shed 4 bases and J shed 2 bases, with 18 bases lying between them. The length of the CDR3 is 17 residues.

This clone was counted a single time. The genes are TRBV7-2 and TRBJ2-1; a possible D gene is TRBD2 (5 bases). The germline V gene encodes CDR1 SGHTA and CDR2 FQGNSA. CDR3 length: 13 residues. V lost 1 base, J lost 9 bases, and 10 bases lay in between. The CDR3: CASSLGETVEQFF. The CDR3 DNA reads TGTGCCAGCAGCTTAGGGGAGACGGTTGAGCAGTTCTTC.

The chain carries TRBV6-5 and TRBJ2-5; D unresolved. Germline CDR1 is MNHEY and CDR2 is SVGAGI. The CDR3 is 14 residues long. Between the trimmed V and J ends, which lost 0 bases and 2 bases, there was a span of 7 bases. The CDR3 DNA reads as TGTGCCAGCAGTTACTCCGGGTATCAAGAGACCCAGTACTTC. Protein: CASSYSGYQETQYF.

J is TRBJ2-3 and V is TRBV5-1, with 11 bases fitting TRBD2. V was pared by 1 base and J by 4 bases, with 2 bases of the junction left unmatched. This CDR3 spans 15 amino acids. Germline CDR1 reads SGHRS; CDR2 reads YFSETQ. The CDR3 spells CASSLTSGSADTQYF. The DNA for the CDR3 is TGCGCCAGCAGCTTGACTAGCGGGAGTGCAGATACGCAGTATTTT.

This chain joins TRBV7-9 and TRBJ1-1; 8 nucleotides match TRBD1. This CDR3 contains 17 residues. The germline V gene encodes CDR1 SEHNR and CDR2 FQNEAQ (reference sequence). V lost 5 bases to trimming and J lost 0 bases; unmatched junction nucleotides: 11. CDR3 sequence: CASSQDWTGNLNTEAFF. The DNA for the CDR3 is TGTGCCAGCAGCCAAGACTGGACAGGGAATTTGAACACTGAAGCTTTCTTT.

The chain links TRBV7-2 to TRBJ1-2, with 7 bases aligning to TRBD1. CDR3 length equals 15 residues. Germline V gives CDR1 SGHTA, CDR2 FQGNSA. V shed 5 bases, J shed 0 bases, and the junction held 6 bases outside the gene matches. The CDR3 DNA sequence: TGTGCCAGCAGCCCTGTAGGGGGCTCTAACTATGGCTACACCTTC. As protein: CASSPVGGSNYGYTF.

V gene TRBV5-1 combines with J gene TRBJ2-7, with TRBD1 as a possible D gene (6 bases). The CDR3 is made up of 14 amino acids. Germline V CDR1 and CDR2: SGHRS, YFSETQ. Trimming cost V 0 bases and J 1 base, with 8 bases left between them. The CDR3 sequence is CASSLAGQSYEQYF. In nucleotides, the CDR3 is TGCGCCAGCAGCTTGGCCGGACAGTCCTACGAGCAGTACTTC.

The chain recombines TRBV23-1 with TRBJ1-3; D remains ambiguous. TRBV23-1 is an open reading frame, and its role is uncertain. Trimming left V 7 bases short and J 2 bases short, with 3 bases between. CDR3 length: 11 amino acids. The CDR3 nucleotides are TGCGCCAGCATAACTGGAAACACCATATATTTT. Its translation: CASITGNTIYF.

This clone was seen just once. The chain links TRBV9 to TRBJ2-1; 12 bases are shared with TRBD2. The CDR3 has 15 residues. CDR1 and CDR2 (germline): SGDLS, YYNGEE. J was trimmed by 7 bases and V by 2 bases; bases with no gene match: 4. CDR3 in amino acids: CASSVLAGGQNEQFF. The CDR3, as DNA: TGTGCCAGCAGCGTGCTAGCGGGGGGGCAGAATGAGCAGTTCTTC.